Each of the 5 T cell receptor beta chains below was sequenced from the same sample in a study of early T cells in non-severe SARS-CoV-2 infection (dated by TCRdb to about 2021). Library preparation used 5' RACE. The sequencing machine was a NextSeq 500. Through fastp at Q25 and MiXCR, TCRdb rebuilt clones from the public reads, retaining in-frame beta chains. Each entry merges the rows of one CDR3 protein and shows their most common DNA and genes. The sample table shows 50,000 or so distinct CDR3 sequences, and 3.5% to 4.5% are seen once. The ten biggest clones cover about 6% of the sample. Sequences were obtained from whole blood. The receptors originated from an adult who was a healthcare worker with PCR-confirmed SARS-CoV-2 infection or an uninfected control (not recorded which).

This clonotype was detected many times. V and J are TRBV20-1 and TRBJ2-5; the match to TRBD2 covers 11 bases. J gave up 5 bases and V 6 bases, and 11 bases lay outside the gene matches. Germline-derived CDR1 and CDR2 are DFQATT and SNEGSKA (reference sequence). The CDR3 is 15 amino acids. The CDR3 is CSATQLAGVGETQYF. In nucleotides, the CDR3 is TGCAGTGCGACACAACTAGCGGGAGTGGGTGAGACCCAGTACTTC.

This clonotype occurred many times. The rearrangement joins TRBV5-1 to TRBJ1-2, with D perhaps TRBD1 (6 bases). CDR3 size: 16 residues. V was trimmed by 0 bases and J by 3 bases, leaving 15 bases between them. The germline CDR1 and CDR2 sequences are SGHRS and YFSETQ. CDR3 sequence reads: CASSLAAVRGDYGYTF. CDR3 bases: TGCGCCAGCAGCTTGGCCGCAGTCAGGGGTGACTATGGCTACACCTTC.

The CDR3 coding sequence is TGTGCCAGCAGTTTATCGAGTCCCCAGGGAAACACCATATATTTT. Translating it yields CASSLSSPQGNTIYF. The chain carries TRBV12-3 or TRBV12-4 and TRBJ1-3; D gene uncertain. V shed 2 bases and J shed 4 bases, with 12 bases lying between them. This CDR3 contains 15 residues.

There are many counts of this clonotype. This rearrangement joins TRBV20-1 to TRBJ1-6; 7 positions match TRBD1. Germline values: CDR1 DFQATT, CDR2 SNEGSKA (reference sequence). V was pared by 6 bases and J by 1 base, with 3 bases of the junction left unmatched. The CDR3 contains 14 residues. CDR3 nucleotide sequence: TGCAGTGCGCCGACAGGGTCCTATAATTCACCCCTCCACTTT. Residues: CSAPTGSYNSPLHF.

This clonotype appeared many times. This sequence joins TRBV2 and TRBJ1-5; 7 nucleotides align to TRBD1. This CDR3 has 14 amino acids. V trimming: 6 bases; J trimming: 6 bases; junction bases outside the gene matches: 8. Per germline, CDR1 SNHLY and CDR2 FYNNEI. CDR3 loop: CASSSTDRAQPQHF. CDR3 sequence (DNA): TGTGCCAGCAGCTCTACTGACAGGGCTCAGCCCCAGCATTTT.